This T cell receptor beta chain originates from a study of blood T cell repertoires in COVID-19. Study-wide background: Sites across the United States, Italy and Spain contributed samples from acute and convalescent COVID-19.

Participants were aged about 18 to 100 years from approximately 23 US areas. Participants reported their clinical history, and cohort assignment relied on those reports. CDR1 is SGHRS and CDR2 is YFSETQ in the germline V gene. There are 14 residues in the CDR3. Trimming took 0 bases from V and 2 from J, leaving 7 bases between them. Original processing notes: Estimates of nucleated cell counts were drawn from the amplification of reference gene primers. Sequencing used immunoSEQ multiplex PCR; TCRdb keeps in-frame clones, though not all of them. V, J and clone size were drawn from that table, and D and trimming were deduced from the DNA. This table holds fewer than 300,000 clones, roughly 85% found once.

The sample was PBMCs or T cells enriched from blood (not recorded which). The rearrangement links TRBV5-1 to TRBJ2-3; D gene uncertain. The receptor's source is a woman aged 45-65 years who had recovered from COVID-19. The CDR3 sequence is CASSLERATDTQYF. The CDR3 nucleotides are TGCGCCAGCAGCTTGGAGCGTGCCACAGATACGCAGTATTTT.